A selection of T cell receptor beta chains follows, all from one sample in a study of spatial heterogeneity in lung cancer. TCRdb processed the 5' RACE reads anew with MiXCR; each CDR3 protein has one entry. The sample records under 75,000 distinct CDR3 sequences, more than 10% being singletons. This specimen was PBMCs, taken at surgery. The receptors were gathered from a male donor with early-stage non-small cell lung cancer. Both conserved end residues are part of each CDR3. A D gene is named only where the DNA matches it firmly. Expanded clones are given a class, and other clones once, few, many or no size at all.

D gene: TRBD2; clone size: NA; J gene: TRBJ2-5; V gene: TRBV4-1; CDR3 DNA: TGCGCCAGCAGCCAGGGGGCTAGCGGGGAACAAGAGACCCAGTACTTC; CDR3 protein: CASSQGASGEQETQYF
D gene: NA; clone size: many; J gene: TRBJ1-5; V gene: TRBV6-2/TRBV6-3; CDR3 DNA: TGTGCCAGCAGTCAGGCATTGAGAAATCAGCCCCAGCATTTT; CDR3 protein: CASSQALRNQPQHF
D gene: TRBD1; clone size: many; J gene: TRBJ2-3; V gene: TRBV7-3; CDR3 DNA: TGTGCCAGCAGCGACACAGGGGCTCGTGATACGCAGTATTTT; CDR3 protein: CASSDTGARDTQYF
D gene: NA; clone size: NA; J gene: TRBJ2-1; V gene: TRBV19; CDR3 DNA: TGTGCCAGTAGTCAGTCCTCAGCCACACACGTCAATGAGCAGTTCTTC; CDR3 protein: CASSQSSATHVNEQFF
D gene: NA; clone size: NA; J gene: TRBJ2-2; V gene: TRBV10-3; CDR3 DNA: TGTGCCATCAGTGAGTCGTTGCCGACGAACACCGGGGAGCTGTTTTTT; CDR3 protein: CAISESLPTNTGELFF
D gene: NA; clone size: few; J gene: TRBJ2-3; V gene: TRBV18; CDR3 DNA: TGTGCCAGCTCAGCATACCTATCAGTGGCTAGCACAGATACGCAGTATTTT; CDR3 protein: CASSAYLSVASTDTQYF
D gene: TRBD2; clone size: NA; J gene: TRBJ2-7; V gene: TRBV29-1; CDR3 DNA: TGCAGCGTTGAAACCGGGACTAGCGGGATTTACGAGCAGTACTTC; CDR3 protein: CSVETGTSGIYEQYF
D gene: TRBD2; clone size: many; J gene: TRBJ2-5; V gene: TRBV29-1; CDR3 DNA: TGCAGCGTTGATAGCGGGAGGATAGAAGAGACCCAGTACTTC; CDR3 protein: CSVDSGRIEETQYF
D gene: TRBD1; clone size: few; J gene: TRBJ2-5; V gene: TRBV7-6; CDR3 DNA: TGTGCCAGCAGCCCCGGTGTAGGGGGCGAGGAGACCCAGTACTTC; CDR3 protein: CASSPGVGGEETQYF
D gene: TRBD2; clone size: NA; J gene: TRBJ2-3; V gene: TRBV20-1; CDR3 DNA: TGCAGTGCAACCCTAGCGGGGGTCACAGATACGCAGTATTTT; CDR3 protein: CSATLAGVTDTQYF
D gene: TRBD1; clone size: many; J gene: TRBJ2-1; V gene: TRBV12-3/TRBV12-4; CDR3 DNA: TGTGCCAGCAGATCCTCTGGGGACAGGGCGAATGAGCAGTTCTTC; CDR3 protein: CASRSSGDRANEQFF
D gene: NA; clone size: many; J gene: TRBJ2-7; V gene: TRBV30; CDR3 DNA: TGTGCCTGGAGTGTAGGTTCTTGGGACTCCGGGATCTACGAGCAGTACTTC; CDR3 protein: CAWSVGSWDSGIYEQYF
D gene: NA; clone size: many; J gene: TRBJ2-3; V gene: TRBV2; CDR3 DNA: TGTGCCAGCAGTGAAGCGGGAAACAGCACAGATACGCAGTATTTT; CDR3 protein: CASSEAGNSTDTQYF
D gene: TRBD1; clone size: many; J gene: TRBJ1-5; V gene: TRBV29-1; CDR3 DNA: TGCAGCGTTGTTGACAGGGGGGATCAGCCCCAGCATTTT; CDR3 protein: CSVVDRGDQPQHF
D gene: NA; clone size: few; J gene: TRBJ1-6; V gene: TRBV27; CDR3 DNA: TGTGCCAGCAAAGACGTGAACCTATCACCCCTCCACTTT; CDR3 protein: CASKDVNLSPLHF
D gene: NA; clone size: many; J gene: TRBJ2-2; V gene: TRBV7-6; CDR3 DNA: TGTGCCAGCAGCTCACCCAGGGGAACCGGGGAGCTGTTTTTT; CDR3 protein: CASSSPRGTGELFF
D gene: NA; clone size: many; J gene: TRBJ2-5; V gene: TRBV29-1; CDR3 DNA: TGCAGCGTTGCCGGGAACTACCAAGAGACCCAGTACTTC; CDR3 protein: CSVAGNYQETQYF
D gene: NA; clone size: NA; J gene: TRBJ2-3; V gene: TRBV27; CDR3 DNA: TGTGCCAGCAGTCCTTGGACAGAGGGAGGTTCAGATACGCAGTATTTT; CDR3 protein: CASSPWTEGGSDTQYF
D gene: NA; clone size: few; J gene: TRBJ2-1; V gene: TRBV7-9; CDR3 DNA: TGTGCCAGCAGCCACCCCGACAATGAGCAGTTCTTC; CDR3 protein: CASSHPDNEQFF
D gene: NA; clone size: NA; J gene: TRBJ2-1; V gene: TRBV4-1; CDR3 DNA: TGCGCCAGCAGCCAAGTTGGGGTCTACAATGAGCAGTTCTTC; CDR3 protein: CASSQVGVYNEQFF
D gene: NA; clone size: few; J gene: TRBJ2-7; V gene: TRBV29-1; CDR3 DNA: TGCAGCGTTGAAGACGGCAGAGCCTACGAGCAGTACTTC; CDR3 protein: CSVEDGRAYEQYF
D gene: NA; clone size: NA; J gene: TRBJ2-1; V gene: TRBV11-1; CDR3 DNA: TGTGCCAGCAGCTTAGGACAGGATGAGCAGTTCTTC; CDR3 protein: CASSLGQDEQFF
D gene: TRBD2; clone size: few; J gene: TRBJ2-2; V gene: TRBV29-1; CDR3 DNA: TGCAGCGTTGAGCGGGGGACCGGGGAGCTGTTTTTT; CDR3 protein: CSVERGTGELFF
D gene: TRBD1; clone size: NA; J gene: TRBJ2-7; V gene: TRBV7-9; CDR3 DNA: TGTGCCAGCAGCCTGCCAGGGGGTATTTACGAGCAGTACTTC; CDR3 protein: CASSLPGGIYEQYF
D gene: TRBD2; clone size: many; J gene: TRBJ2-1; V gene: TRBV29-1; CDR3 DNA: TGCAGCGTCAGACTAGCGGGAGACAATGAGCAGTTCTTC; CDR3 protein: CSVRLAGDNEQFF
D gene: NA; clone size: few; J gene: TRBJ1-3; V gene: TRBV12-3/TRBV12-4; CDR3 DNA: TGTGCCAGCAGTTTAGCAGGGACTGGAAACACCATATATTTT; CDR3 protein: CASSLAGTGNTIYF
D gene: TRBD1; clone size: many; J gene: TRBJ2-3; V gene: TRBV27; CDR3 DNA: TGTGCCAGCAGTCCACCCCAGGGGGCCAGCACAGATACGCAGTATTTT; CDR3 protein: CASSPPQGASTDTQYF
D gene: TRBD2; clone size: many; J gene: TRBJ2-1; V gene: TRBV2; CDR3 DNA: TGTGCCAGCGAGGACGGGAGGGCCTGGAATGAGCAGTTCTTC; CDR3 protein: CASEDGRAWNEQFF
D gene: TRBD2; clone size: NA; J gene: TRBJ2-1; V gene: TRBV7-2; CDR3 DNA: TGTGCCAGCAGCTTATATGGGCTCGACACGGGACTAGCGGGAGCTTACAATGAGCAGTTCTTC; CDR3 protein: CASSLYGLDTGLAGAYNEQFF
D gene: TRBD2; clone size: few; J gene: TRBJ2-1; V gene: TRBV7-2; CDR3 DNA: TGTGCCAGCAGCTTCGGACTAGCGGGTCACAATGAGCAGTTCTTC; CDR3 protein: CASSFGLAGHNEQFF
D gene: TRBD1; clone size: NA; J gene: TRBJ2-7; V gene: TRBV5-1; CDR3 DNA: TGCGCCAGCACTAAGGCGACAGGGATCACGGTCAGCTCCTACGAGCAGTACTTC; CDR3 protein: CASTKATGITVSSYEQYF
D gene: NA; clone size: few; J gene: TRBJ1-3; V gene: TRBV11-2; CDR3 DNA: TGTGCCAGCAGCTTTAGCCCACCCTCTGGAAACACCATATATTTT; CDR3 protein: CASSFSPPSGNTIYF
D gene: NA; clone size: many; J gene: TRBJ2-6; V gene: TRBV5-1; CDR3 DNA: TGCGCCAGCAGTCTATTCCCGGATGGAGGGGCCAACGTCCTGACTTTC; CDR3 protein: CASSLFPDGGANVLTF
D gene: NA; clone size: few; J gene: TRBJ1-1; V gene: TRBV29-1; CDR3 DNA: TGCAGCGTTGGTCTGAACACTGAAGCTTTCTTT; CDR3 protein: CSVGLNTEAFF
D gene: TRBD2; clone size: many; J gene: TRBJ2-1; V gene: TRBV5-1; CDR3 DNA: TGCGCCAGCAGCTTGTCGTCCCTAGCGGGAGCGTACGTGTACAATGAGCAGTTCTTC; CDR3 protein: CASSLSSLAGAYVYNEQFF
D gene: NA; clone size: NA; J gene: TRBJ2-3; V gene: TRBV30; CDR3 DNA: TGTGCCTGGAGTAATAAACGTATCCTTAGCACAGATACGCAGTATTTT; CDR3 protein: CAWSNKRILSTDTQYF
D gene: NA; clone size: NA; J gene: TRBJ2-7; V gene: TRBV29-1; CDR3 DNA: TGCAGCGTTACCCGGGGAGGGGGCGGCACCTACGAGCAGTACTTC; CDR3 protein: CSVTRGGGGTYEQYF
D gene: NA; clone size: NA; J gene: TRBJ2-7; V gene: TRBV10-3; CDR3 DNA: TGTGCCATCAGTGACGCGACAGCCTACGAGCAGTACTTC; CDR3 protein: CAISDATAYEQYF
D gene: TRBD1; clone size: NA; J gene: TRBJ2-7; V gene: TRBV4-3; CDR3 DNA: TGCGCCAGCAGCCAAGATGAGAGGACAGGGCACTACGAGCAGTACTTC; CDR3 protein: CASSQDERTGHYEQYF
D gene: NA; clone size: NA; J gene: TRBJ2-1; V gene: TRBV7-2; CDR3 DNA: TGTGCCAGCAGCTTAGCGGCAGGGAGCTCCTACAATGAGCAGTTCTTC; CDR3 protein: CASSLAAGSSYNEQFF
D gene: TRBD1; clone size: many; J gene: TRBJ1-1; V gene: TRBV2; CDR3 DNA: TGTGCCAGCAGTAGCGCAGGGGGGGCCACTGAAGCTTTCTTT; CDR3 protein: CASSSAGGATEAFF
D gene: NA; clone size: many; J gene: TRBJ2-7; V gene: TRBV7-2; CDR3 DNA: TGTGCCAGCAGCTTACACAGGAACTACGAGCAGTACTTC; CDR3 protein: CASSLHRNYEQYF
D gene: NA; clone size: few; J gene: TRBJ2-7; V gene: TRBV18; CDR3 DNA: TGTGCCAGCTCACCACCGGGAAGGAACTACGAGCAGTACTTC; CDR3 protein: CASSPPGRNYEQYF
D gene: TRBD1; clone size: many; J gene: TRBJ2-2; V gene: TRBV6-1; CDR3 DNA: TGTGCCAGCAGAGACAGGGCAGGAATGCGTGGCGCCAAGAACACCGGGGAGCTGTTTTTT; CDR3 protein: CASRDRAGMRGAKNTGELFF
D gene: NA; clone size: many; J gene: TRBJ1-5; V gene: TRBV6-2/TRBV6-3; CDR3 DNA: TGTGCCAGCAGTTACTCTGGCTATCAGCCCCAGCATTTT; CDR3 protein: CASSYSGYQPQHF
D gene: TRBD1; clone size: medium-sized; J gene: TRBJ1-1; V gene: TRBV16; CDR3 DNA: TGTGCCAGCAGCCCTTGGACAGGTCTTGAAGCTTTCTTT; CDR3 protein: CASSPWTGLEAFF
D gene: TRBD1; clone size: NA; J gene: TRBJ2-7; V gene: TRBV9; CDR3 DNA: TGTGCCAGCAGCGCGGGGACAGGGGGCTACGAGCAGTACTTC; CDR3 protein: CASSAGTGGYEQYF
D gene: NA; clone size: few; J gene: TRBJ2-4; V gene: TRBV2; CDR3 DNA: TGTGCCAGCAGTGAATTTGCACAGAGCTTAGCCAAAAACATTCAGTACTTC; CDR3 protein: CASSEFAQSLAKNIQYF
D gene: NA; clone size: few; J gene: TRBJ2-6; V gene: TRBV7-6; CDR3 DNA: TGTGCCAGCAATTCCCGGACGAGGGCCAACGTCCTGACTTTC; CDR3 protein: CASNSRTRANVLTF
D gene: NA; clone size: many; J gene: TRBJ2-1; V gene: TRBV7-8; CDR3 DNA: TGTGCCAGCAGCTTAGCAAGGGACAAGCAGTTCTTC; CDR3 protein: CASSLARDKQFF
D gene: NA; clone size: NA; J gene: TRBJ2-7; V gene: TRBV9; CDR3 DNA: TGTGCCAGCAGCGTAGTCGGGGTAGGGGAGCAGTACTTC; CDR3 protein: CASSVVGVGEQYF
D gene: NA; clone size: NA; J gene: TRBJ2-7; V gene: TRBV6-2/TRBV6-3; CDR3 DNA: TGTGCCAGCAGTCTAGTTCAAGACAGGTATTCTTGGAACGAGCAGTACTTC; CDR3 protein: CASSLVQDRYSWNEQYF